This T cell receptor beta chain was identified in a study of OX40 agonist ivuxolimab in advanced cancers. Sequencing used immunoSEQ multiplex PCR; TCRdb keeps in-frame clones, though not all of them. The repertoire holds about 64,000 clones, roughly 90% seen once, with roughly 0.45% in the top ten. Germline V gives CDR1 SEHNR, CDR2 FQNEAQ (reference sequence). Losses at the gene ends were 6 bases for V and 4 bases for J; bases not matched to a gene: 6. The CDR3 totals 14 residues. Points on this clone: The sample contains more than one DNA sequence encoding this CDR3.

V and J are TRBV7-9 and TRBJ1-2; 9 bases are a match to TRBD1. The sample was CD4+ or CD8+ T cells sorted from blood, taken in a trial of the OX40 agonist ivuxolimab. The sequence came from an adult with an advanced solid tumor such as melanoma, head and neck, liver or kidney cancer. Here the CDR3 DNA reads TGTGCCAGCAGTTCGGACAGGGGAGTCTATGGCTACACCTTC. Translated, it gives CASSSDRGVYGYTF. Supplemented by reference TRBV7-9 and TRBJ1-2, the full variable domain reads DTGVSQNPRHKITKRGQNVTFRCDPISEHNRLYWYRQTLGQGPEFLTYFQNEAQLEKSRLLSDRFSAERPKGSFSTLEIQRTEQGDSAMYLCASSSDRGVYGYTFGSGTRLTVV.